This T cell receptor (beta chain) was documented in a study of T-cell reconstitution after alpha-beta-depleted transplantation in children. Germline V gene lookup returns CDR1 KGHSH and CDR2 LQKENI. V lost 1 base and J 4 bases, leaving 13 bases between the germline ends. The CDR3 sequence is 15 residues long. The table lists this clonotype with a few counts. Its target is unknown. Preparing the TCRbeta library involved the use of unique molecular identifiers. TCRdb reanalysed the PCR reads using MiXCR and keeps one entry per CDR3 protein. The sample carries 600,000 to 800,000 distinct CDR3 sequences, around 13% recorded once. General observations from the study: At the one-year point after transplant, T-cell counts and TCRbeta diversity were found to come mostly from T cells that had been newly produced.

The sequenced sample was PBMCs, obtained before TCRalphabeta/CD19-depleted stem cell transplant. The receptor comes from a girl aged 2-10 years with congenital amegakaryocytic thrombocytopenia, due to receive a stem cell transplant. The chain joins TRBV18 to TRBJ1-2; D is perhaps TRBD1 (6 bases). CDR3 loop: CASSPRTAFAYGYTF. The CDR3 DNA follows: TGTGCCAGCTCACCACGGACAGCTTTTGCCTATGGCTACACCTTC. Full variable domain (outside the CDR3, taken from reference TRBV18 and TRBJ1-2): NAGVMQNPRHLVRRRGQEARLRCSPMKGHSHVYWYRQLPEEGLKFMVYLQKENIIDESGMPKERFSAEFPKEGPSILRIQQVVRGDSAAYFCASSPRTAFAYGYTFGSGTRLTVV.